Listed below are T cell receptor beta chains from one sample, sequenced in a study of radiotherapy plus CTLA-4 blockade in lung cancer. Repertoires were generated with immunoSEQ multiplex PCR, while TCRdb's copy carries only in-frame clones and drops some. Found here are around 72,000 clones, roughly three quarters of them singletons; the top ten hold 7.1%. Here the sequenced sample was peripheral blood, taken from a patient treated with radiotherapy plus ipilimumab. These TCRs come from a human donor with non-small cell lung cancer who had a complete response to radiotherapy plus ipilimumab. The CDR3 runs from the conserved cysteine through the conserved F or W. Each record gives: clone size, V gene, J gene, CDR3 length, D gene, CDR3 DNA, CDR3 protein. D genes are given only for firm matches. Only some rows state a clone size, as once, few, many or a class for expanded clones.

NA,TRBV7-2,TRBJ2-1,14,TRBD2,TGTGCCAGCAGCTTAGCTAGCGGGTACAATGAGCAGTTCTTC,CASSLASGYNEQFF
few,TRBV10-3,TRBJ2-1,13,TRBD2,TGTGCCATCAGTGATCCTAGCGGGAGGAACGAGTTCTTC,CAISDPSGRNEFF
NA,TRBV6-1,TRBJ2-3,8,NA,TGTGCCAGCAGTGAAAAGTATTTT,CASSEKYF
NA,TRBV5-4,TRBJ2-4,15,TRBD2,TGTGCCAGCAGCTACCTAGCGGGAGCGTCAAACATTCAGTACTTC,CASSYLAGASNIQYF
NA,TRBV4-3,TRBJ2-5,14,NA,TGCGCCAGCAGCCAAGATTCCGGGTCCAAGACCCAGTACTTC,CASSQDSGSKTQYF
NA,TRBV18,TRBJ2-1,14,TRBD2,TGTGCCAGCTCACCGGGAGGGTCTCTAGCTGAGCAGTTCTTC,CASSPGGSLAEQFF
NA,TRBV10-3,TRBJ1-3,14,NA,TGTGCCATCAGCCCAGGGAGCTCTGGAAACACCATATATTTT,CAISPGSSGNTIYF
NA,TRBV18,TRBJ2-1,15,NA,TGTGCCAGCTCACCACCGGGCCAACCGGGGTATGAGCAGTTCTTC,CASSPPGQPGYEQFF
NA,TRBV6-5,TRBJ1-3,15,NA,TGTGCCAGCAGTTACTCGAAGGTGCGTGGAAACACCATATATTTT,CASSYSKVRGNTIYF
NA,TRBV6-5,TRBJ1-4,15,TRBD1,TGTGCCAGCACCTTAACAGGGGGCGCGGGTGAAAAACTGTTTTTT,CASTLTGGAGEKLFF
NA,TRBV11-2,TRBJ2-1,13,NA,TGTGCCAGCAGCCCCGACCGTTACAATGAGCAGTTCTTC,CASSPDRYNEQFF
NA,TRBV4-1,TRBJ1-5,16,TRBD1,TGCGCCAGCAGCCCTACCCGGGACAGGGGGAGTCAGCCCCAGCATTTT,CASSPTRDRGSQPQHF
NA,TRBV5-1,TRBJ1-2,13,TRBD1,TGCGCCAGCAGTCCCGACAGGGAGAATGGCTACACCTTC,CASSPDRENGYTF
NA,TRBV5-5,TRBJ2-1,16,TRBD2,TGTGCCAGCAGCTTGACTAGCGGGAGGGCGGCGGGTGAGCAGTTCTTC,CASSLTSGRAAGEQFF
NA,TRBV5-6,TRBJ2-6,15,TRBD1,TGTGCCAGCGGGACAGGGGGCTACGGGGCCAACGTCCTGACTTTC,CASGTGGYGANVLTF
NA,TRBV5-4,TRBJ2-5,16,TRBD2,TGTGCCAGCAGAACTGGACTAGCGGGGGGGGAAGAGACCCAGTACTTC,CASRTGLAGGEETQYF
NA,TRBV11-3,TRBJ2-3,14,NA,TGTGCCAGCAGCTTCGGCGGTGAGCAAGATACGCAGTATTTT,CASSFGGEQDTQYF
NA,TRBV5-1,TRBJ2-1,18,TRBD2,TGCGCCAGCAGCTTTATCCGCGGGAGGGTTCGCTCCTACAATGAGCAGTTCTTC,CASSFIRGRVRSYNEQFF
NA,TRBV7-9,TRBJ1-1,13,NA,TGTGCCAGCAGCTTGCCAGGGAGCACTGAAGCTTTCTTT,CASSLPGSTEAFF
NA,TRBV7-2,TRBJ2-3,14,TRBD2,TGTGCCAGCAGCGCAATGACTAGCACGGATACGCAGTATTTT,CASSAMTSTDTQYF
NA,TRBV27,TRBJ2-1,15,TRBD2,TGTGCCAGCAGTTTGAATCTAGCGGGGAGGGGTGAGCAGTTCTTC,CASSLNLAGRGEQFF
NA,TRBV7-2,TRBJ2-5,17,NA,TGTGCCAGCAGCTCCACCTCTAGCGTGGTAATGGGAGAGACCCAGTACTTC,CASSSTSSVVMGETQYF
NA,TRBV27,TRBJ2-5,15,NA,TGTGCCAGCAGTTTAACAGGAATGTACCAAGAGACCCAGTACTTC,CASSLTGMYQETQYF
NA,TRBV28,TRBJ1-2,10,NA,TGTGCCAGCTGGTCCTATGGCTACACCTTC,CASWSYGYTF
NA,TRBV30,TRBJ1-2,14,NA,TGTGCCTGGAGTGGGATCCAGGGAGTGGGGGGCTACACCTTC,CAWSGIQGVGGYTF
few,TRBV6-1,TRBJ2-7,17,TRBD2,TGTGCCAGCAGTGCTTATAGCGGGGGGGACAGAGGCTACGAGCAGTACTTC,CASSAYSGGDRGYEQYF
NA,TRBV5-4,TRBJ1-1,11,NA,TGTGCCAGCAGCTTTCTCGGGGCGGCTTTCTTT,CASSFLGAAFF
NA,TRBV7-8,TRBJ1-3,15,TRBD1,TGTGCCAGCAGCTTAGCGGACAGGGGAGGAAACACCATATATTTT,CASSLADRGGNTIYF
NA,TRBV10-3,TRBJ2-1,15,TRBD1,TGTGCCATCACCGAGGGGGACAGGTCCTACAATGAGCAGTTCTTC,CAITEGDRSYNEQFF
NA,TRBV7-7,TRBJ2-1,13,NA,TGTGCTAGCAGCGACGCCCTAAACGGCGAGCAGTTCTTC,CASSDALNGEQFF
few,TRBV6-5,TRBJ2-3,16,NA,TGTGCCAGCAGTTACTCAAGACTATTTATCACAGATACGCAGTATTTT,CASSYSRLFITDTQYF
once,TRBV5-1,TRBJ2-6,17,NA,TGCGCCAGCAGCTTGGAGGGGAGCTCTGGTTGGGCCAACGTCCTGACTTTC,CASSLEGSSGWANVLTF
NA,TRBV21-1,TRBJ1-5,10,NA,TGTGCCAGCAGCAATCAGCCCCAGCATTTT,CASSNQPQHF
NA,TRBV5-4,TRBJ1-2,13,NA,TGTGCCAGCAACTATGGAGGATTCTATGGCTACACCTTC,CASNYGGFYGYTF
NA,TRBV10-1,TRBJ1-2,13,TRBD1,TGCGCCAGCAGTCAGGGACAGGGCTATGGCTACACCTTC,CASSQGQGYGYTF
NA,TRBV7-8,TRBJ2-4,13,NA,TGTGCCAGCAGCCCCCGGTACCAAAACATTCAGTACTTC,CASSPRYQNIQYF
NA,TRBV12-5,TRBJ2-3,15,NA,TGTGCTAGTGGTTTGGGAGGACTCAACAGAGATACGCAGTATTTT,CASGLGGLNRDTQYF
once,TRBV11-3,TRBJ1-3,18,NA,TGTGCCAGCAGCTTAGGACCCCCGACAGTACCGACTGGAAACACCATATATTTT,CASSLGPPTVPTGNTIYF
NA,TRBV5-3,TRBJ2-7,15,NA,TGTGCCAGAAGTCTTGACCCCGCCAAGCCGAACGAGCAGTACTTC,CARSLDPAKPNEQYF
few,TRBV7-2,TRBJ1-2,14,TRBD1,TGTGCCAGCAGCTTACAACAGGGGGCGCAAGGCTACACCTTC,CASSLQQGAQGYTF
NA,TRBV7-9,TRBJ2-1,15,NA,TGTGCCAGCAGCTTAGCGCGGCCAGGGGTCAATGAGCAGTTCTTC,CASSLARPGVNEQFF
once,TRBV27,TRBJ2-5,16,TRBD2,TGTGCCAGCAGTAGGGGGGCTAGCGGGAGTGGGGAGACCCAGTACTTC,CASSRGASGSGETQYF
NA,TRBV28,TRBJ2-3,15,NA,TGTGCCAGCAGTTTATTGGTGGGGGGCGCGGATACGCAGTATTTT,CASSLLVGGADTQYF
NA,TRBV29-1,TRBJ2-5,16,NA,TGCAGCGTTGAAATCTCGATGACCACCCGAGGGGAGACCCAGTACTTC,CSVEISMTTRGETQYF
few,TRBV7-2,TRBJ1-5,14,NA,TGTGCCAGCAGCCAAGTCGCTGGCAATCAGCCCCAGCATTTT,CASSQVAGNQPQHF
NA,TRBV7-2,TRBJ2-2,14,NA,TGTGCCAGCAGCCCCGACAGCACCACCGGGGAGCTGTTTTTT,CASSPDSTTGELFF
NA,TRBV4-1,TRBJ1-2,14,NA,TGCGCCAGCAGCCAAGATCTGGGGGCCTATGGCTACACCTTC,CASSQDLGAYGYTF
NA,TRBV10-1,TRBJ2-1,13,NA,TGCGCCAGCGGAAACCAGCTGGCCTTTGGGCAGTTCTTC,CASGNQLAFGQFF
NA,TRBV4-1,TRBJ1-1,15,NA,TGCGCCAGCAGCCAACGGAGAAGGGGGGCCGCTGAAGCTTTCTTT,CASSQRRRGAAEAFF
NA,TRBV19,TRBJ1-1,15,TRBD1,TGTGCCAGCAAGACACCGGGACAGGTCAACACTGAAGCTTTCTTT,CASKTPGQVNTEAFF
NA,TRBV11-2,TRBJ2-1,18,TRBD2,TGTGCCAGCAGCTTTGGGCTAGCGGGCAAGAGCTCCTACAATGAGCAGTTCTTC,CASSFGLAGKSSYNEQFF
NA,TRBV19,TRBJ1-2,14,NA,TGTGCCAGTAGACAGTCGGGCAGTAGCTATGGCTACACCTTC,CASRQSGSSYGYTF
NA,TRBV5-1,TRBJ2-5,15,TRBD2,TGCGCCAGCAGAGAGGGACTAGCGGGAACAGAGACCCAGTACTTC,CASREGLAGTETQYF
NA,TRBV7-2,TRBJ2-7,14,NA,TGTGCCAGCAGCTTAGGGGCCGCTTCCTACGAGCAGTACTTC,CASSLGAASYEQYF